The sequence of this TCR beta chain was determined in a study of blood T cell repertoires in COVID-19. Looking at the study overall: T cells, B-cell-depleted T cells, or PBMCs provided the cDNA or gDNA that served as material.

Germline V gene lookup returns CDR1 SEHNR and CDR2 FQNEAQ (reference sequence). Trimming cost V 5 bases and J 7 bases; bases outside gene matches: 8. The CDR3 sequence is 15 residues long. Participants spanned ages about 18 to 100 years and resided in about 24 US areas. Repertoires were generated with immunoSEQ multiplex PCR, while TCRdb's copy carries only in-frame clones and drops some. The repertoire consists of 150,000 to 200,000 clones, with 75% to 90% occurring once and the leading ten covering roughly 0.82%. Sequenced: PBMCs or T cells enriched from blood (not recorded which). This TCR came from a woman between 18 and 30 years old who had recovered from COVID-19. The chain links TRBV7-9 to TRBJ1-4, with TRBD1 matching over 9 bases. In DNA, the CDR3 is TGTGCCAGCAGCGAGGAGACAGGGGGTGGTGAAAAACTGTTTTTT. Its protein is CASSEETGGGEKLFF.